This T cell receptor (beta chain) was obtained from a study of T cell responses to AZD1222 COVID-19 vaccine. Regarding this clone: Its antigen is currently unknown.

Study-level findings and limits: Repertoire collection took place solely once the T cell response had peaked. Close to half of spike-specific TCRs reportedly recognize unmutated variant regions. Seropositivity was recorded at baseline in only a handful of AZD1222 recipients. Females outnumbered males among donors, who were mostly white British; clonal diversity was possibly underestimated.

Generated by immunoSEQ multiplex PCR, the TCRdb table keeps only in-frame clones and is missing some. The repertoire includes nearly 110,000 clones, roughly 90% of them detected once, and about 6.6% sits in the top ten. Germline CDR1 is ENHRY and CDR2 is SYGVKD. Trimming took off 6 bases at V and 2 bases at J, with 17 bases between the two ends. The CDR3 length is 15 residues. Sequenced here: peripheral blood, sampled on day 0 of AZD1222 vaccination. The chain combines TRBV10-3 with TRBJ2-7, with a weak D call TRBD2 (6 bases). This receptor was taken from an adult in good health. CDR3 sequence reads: CAISDGTSSPYEQYF. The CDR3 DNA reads TGTGCCATCAGCGACGGGACTTCTTCCCCCTACGAGCAGTACTTC.